The source of this TCR beta chain is a study of shared clonotypes between healthy human individuals. Libraries were prepared by immunoSEQ multiplex PCR; TCRdb keeps only in-frame clonotypes and omits some of them. This table has approximately 320,000 clones, roughly 70% appearing once. Per the germline V gene, CDR1 is MGHRA and CDR2 is YSYEKL. The CDR3 has 16 amino acids. The ends were cut back, 0 bases at V and 3 bases at J, with 12 bases in the middle. This chain links TRBV4-1 with TRBJ2-1; D unclear. The receptor comes from a man aged 30-40 years in good health. The material sequenced was memory CD4+ T cells sorted from blood. Subset: CD45RA-negative fraction. This chain's CDR3 is CASSQESMDGYNEQFF. Here the CDR3 DNA reads TGCGCCAGCAGCCAAGAAAGTATGGACGGCTACAATGAGCAGTTCTTC.